This passage covers 16 T cell receptor beta chains from one sample sequenced in a study of blood T cells in healthy people across ages. A second PCR of 7 to 11 cycles used a sample-barcoded 5' primer and a J-beta primer mix. TCRdb fed the 5' RACE reads into MiXCR, producing one record per CDR3 protein. In the table there are some 710,000 distinct CDR3 sequences, about 24% of which are singletons. The source material was blood. These receptors all stem from a man in his 70s in good health.

The V call is TRBV5-1, the J call TRBJ2-1, with a tentative D call TRBD2 (6 bases). V lost 0 bases and J lost 6, with 10 bases in between. The germline V gene has CDR1 SGHRS and CDR2 YFSETQ. The length of the CDR3 is 14 residues. This chain's CDR3 is CASSLAPGVNEQFF. The CDR3 nucleotides read TGCGCCAGCAGCTTGGCTCCGGGGGTCAATGAGCAGTTCTTC. The whole variable domain, filled in from reference TRBV5-1 and TRBJ2-1, reads KAGVTQTPRYLIKTRGQQVTLSCSPISGHRSVSWYQQTPGQGLQFLFEYFSETQRNKGNFPGRFSGRQFSNSRSEMNVSTLELGDSALYLCASSLAPGVNEQFFGPGTRLTVL.

The gene calls are TRBV5-1 and TRBJ1-1, with TRBD1 identical over 11 bases. Germline lookup yields CDR1 SGHRS and CDR2 YFSETQ. Trimming cost V 4 bases and J 6 bases; bases outside gene matches: 5. The CDR3 is 14 amino acids. CDR3 in DNA: TGCGCCAGCAGCAGGGGACAGGGGGAGTCTGAAGCTTTCTTT. Its translation: CASSRGQGESEAFF.

This sequence joins TRBV3-1 and TRBJ2-5; D is perhaps TRBD2 (5 bases). This CDR3 spans 14 amino acids. The germline gives CDR1 LGHDT, CDR2 YNNKEL (reference sequence). Trimming cost V 3 bases and J 1 base, with 9 bases left between them. The DNA for the CDR3 is TGTGCCAGCAGCCACGGACTGCTCCAAGAGACCCAGTACTTC. Its protein product is CASSHGLLQETQYF.

This clonotype was counted between two and nine times. The rearrangement uses TRBV12-3 or TRBV12-4 and TRBJ1-6; possible D gene TRBD1, 6 bases. The CDR3 loop spans 17 amino acids. The V end lost 6 bases, the J end lost 4 bases, and 19 bases lay between the germline ends. The chain's CDR3 is CASSLWGEGGYNSPLHF. The CDR3 DNA is TGTGCCAGCAGCCTGTGGGGGGAGGGGGGATATAATTCACCCCTCCACTTT.

A few counts support this clonotype. Germline and junction disagree at one end, which may indicate a read error. This chain links TRBV7-9 with TRBJ2-5; D is unresolved. The J call is in doubt because the DNA end fits TRBJ2-1 better. The CDR3 is 13 amino acids. Germline V gene sequence: CDR1 SEHNR, CDR2 FQNEAQ (reference sequence). Here the CDR3 reads CASSLSSYDEQFF. The DNA of the CDR3 is TGTGCCAGCAGCTTATCCTCCTACGATGAGCAGTTCTTC.

The chain recombines TRBV20-1 with TRBJ1-2, with 12 nucleotides matching TRBD1. Unmatched junction bases numbered 8, after V lost 5 bases and J lost 4 bases. The CDR3 has 15 residues. CDR1 DFQATT and CDR2 SNEGSKA come from the germline V gene (reference sequence). Written as DNA, the CDR3 is TGCAGTGCTGGGGACAGGGGGCGATACGGCTATGGCTACACCTTC. Translated: CSAGDRGRYGYGYTF.

This clonotype was picked up many times. The rearrangement links TRBV21-1 to TRBJ2-7; TRBD2 is taken as the D call from the table, unchecked against the DNA. TRBV21-1 is flagged as a pseudogene. The CDR3 length is 17 residues. The CDR3 sequence is CASSQTSGGPLSYEQYF. DNA of the CDR3: TGTGCCTCGTCGCAGACTAGCGGGGGGCCCCTCTCCTACGAGCAGTACTTC.

This CDR3 is CASSPDIRSTDTQYF. CDR3 DNA sequence: TGTGCCAGCTCACCCGACATCCGAAGCACAGATACGCAGTATTTT. The chain combines TRBV18 with TRBJ2-3; D gene unclear. CDR1 and CDR2 from the germline V gene are KGHSH and LQKENI. The CDR3 runs to 15 residues. Deletions cut 3 bases from V and 0 bases from J, with 10 bases between.

This clonotype appeared a few times. V usage is TRBV7-2 and J usage is TRBJ2-3; TRBD2 aligns across 13 bases. The CDR3 is made up of 17 amino acids. V lost 4 bases to trimming and J lost 3 bases; unmatched junction nucleotides: 7. Germline CDR1 is SGHTA and CDR2 is FQGNSA. Here the CDR3 DNA reads TGTGCCAGCAGCTCCCCGGGACTAGCGGGAATTACAGATACGCAGTATTTT. Protein: CASSSPGLAGITDTQYF.

This chain links TRBV12-3 or TRBV12-4 with TRBJ1-2; D call uncertain. The V and J ends lost 2 bases and 8 bases respectively, with 6 bases between them. There are 11 residues in the CDR3. CDR3 sequence (DNA): TGTGCCAGCAGTTTACGGGTGGGCTACACCTTC. Its protein product is CASSLRVGYTF.

The genes are TRBV28 and TRBJ2-7, with D tentatively TRBD1 or TRBD2 (5 bases each). The germline V gene has CDR1 MDHEN and CDR2 SYDVKM. There are 14 residues in the CDR3. Trimming shortened V by 2 bases and J by 2 bases, and 10 bases separated the two germline ends. Here the CDR3 reads CASSLGTETYEQYF. The DNA for the CDR3 is TGTGCCAGCAGTTTAGGGACGGAGACCTACGAGCAGTACTTC. Using reference TRBV28 and TRBJ2-7 for the parts outside the CDR3, the full variable domain is DVKVTQSSRYLVKRTGEKVFLECVQDMDHENMFWYRQDPGLGLRLIYFSYDVKMKEKGDIPEGYSVSREKKERFSLILESASTNQTSMYLCASSLGTETYEQYFGPGTRLTVT.

This clonotype was seen more than once but under ten times. V is TRBV12-3 or TRBV12-4 and J is TRBJ1-1; the D is unclear. The CDR3 is 14 amino acids. V lost 6 bases, J lost 2 bases, and 13 bases lay in between. CDR3 protein: CASSQTDGNTEAFF. CDR3 nucleotide sequence: TGTGCCAGCAGCCAAACGGACGGCAACACTGAAGCTTTCTTT.

CDR3 protein: CSTTGTSTDTQYF. DNA of the CDR3: TGCAGTACAACCGGGACTAGCACAGATACGCAGTATTTT. This sequence joins TRBV20-1 and TRBJ2-3, with a possible D match to TRBD2 (6 bases). The germline gives CDR1 DFQATT, CDR2 SNEGSKA (reference sequence). The V end was cut by 8 bases, the J end by 0 bases, with 12 bases between. This CDR3 has 13 amino acids.

There are a few counts of this clonotype. The chain links TRBV5-6 to TRBJ2-3; D call uncertain. The germline CDR1 and CDR2 sequences are SGHDT and YYEEEE. The CDR3 length is 13 residues. Deletions cut 1 base from V and 6 bases from J, with 9 bases between. The CDR3 DNA reads TGTGCCAGCAGCTTGACCTCCCGTGATACGCAGTATTTT. Translating it yields CASSLTSRDTQYF.

This clonotype was seen more than once but under ten times. The chain combines TRBV7-2 with TRBJ1-4; a weak D match, TRBD1 (5 bases). The CDR3 contains 15 residues. V gave up 2 bases and J gave up 8 bases, with 15 bases separating them. Looked up from germline, CDR1 is SGHTA and CDR2 is FQGNSA. The CDR3 DNA reads TGTGCCAGCAGCTTAATGGGCCAGGGCAGGGAAAAACTGTTTTTT. This sequence encodes CASSLMGQGREKLFF.

In its sample, this clonotype was seen a few times. V and J are TRBV19 and TRBJ2-3; D remains ambiguous. V was trimmed by 6 bases and J by 3 bases, leaving 19 bases between them. Germline loops: CDR1 LNHDA, CDR2 SQIVND (reference sequence). The CDR3 extends over 16 amino acids. For the CDR3, the DNA is TGTGCCAGTAGCAATGAGACTTCTATTCCTACAGATACGCAGTATTTT. Protein product: CASSNETSIPTDTQYF.